The 10 T cell receptor beta chains in this list originate from one sample, sequenced in a study of regulatory T cells in long-lasting Graves disease. Time point in this sample: newly diagnosed GD, antithyroid drugs for less than 3 months. Preparation of the TCR library used RNA extracted from PBMCs. Through Arm-PCR of CDR3 regions and iRepertoire HTBI primers, TCR beta libraries were built. In TCRdb, the multiplex PCR reads were re-called with MiXCR into one record per CDR3 protein. There are roughly 500,000 distinct CDR3 sequences in the sample; about 14% occur only once, and roughly a tenth lies in the top ten. This sample also belongs to another study, concerning T cells in Graves' hyperthyroidism and ophthalmopathy.

The source material was peripheral blood mononuclear cells (PBMCs), sampled at new diagnosis, from a patient treated with antithyroid drugs. These receptor sequences come from a man in his thirties or forties with Graves disease.

This clonotype showed up many times. The chain employs TRBV27 and TRBJ2-4; D gene ambiguous. The CDR3 runs to 13 residues. V lost 2 bases to trimming and J lost 2 bases, with 4 bases between them. Germline-derived CDR1 and CDR2 are MNHEY and SMNVEV (reference sequence). The CDR3 DNA reads TGTGCCAGCAGTTTAGGAACCAAAAACATTCAGTACTTC. It yields the protein CASSLGTKNIQYF.

This clonotype was detected ten times or more. An end of the junction does not agree with germline; a read error may underlie this. The chain uses TRBV2 and TRBJ2-7; possibly TRBD1 for D (6 bases). The germline V gene encodes CDR1 SNHLY and CDR2 FYNNEI. The CDR3 runs to 16 residues. The chain's CDR3 is CASSLLWTASSYEQYF. CDR3 nucleotide sequence: TGCGCCAGCAGCCTCCTATGGACAGCGAGCTCCTACGAGCAGTACTTC.

In its sample, this clonotype was seen a few times. This chain connects TRBV7-9 to TRBJ1-5; weak D call: TRBD1 (6 bases). V lost 5 bases to trimming and J lost 6 bases, with 20 bases between them. Germline-derived CDR1 and CDR2 are SEHNR and FQNEAQ (reference sequence). The CDR3 has 16 amino acids. The CDR3 loop reads CASSRGQASSVQPQHF. In DNA, the CDR3 is TGTGCCAGCAGCCGGGGGCAGGCTAGCTCCGTTCAGCCCCAGCATTTT.

This clonotype appeared many times. The chain employs TRBV5-6 and TRBJ2-7; TRBD1 aligns across 8 bases. Losses at the gene ends were 4 bases for V and 2 bases for J; bases not matched to a gene: 11. From germline, CDR1 is SGHDT and CDR2 YYEEEE. The CDR3 extends over 16 amino acids. The CDR3 DNA is TGTGCCAGCAGCATTCCCGACAGGGGTGAGGCCTACGAGCAGTACTTC. It specifies CASSIPDRGEAYEQYF.

This clonotype was seen ten or more times. The chain employs TRBV6-5 and TRBJ2-5; unclear D gene. V was trimmed by 0 bases and J by 2 bases, leaving 13 bases between them. This CDR3 is built from 16 residues. Germline V gene data show CDR1 as MNHEY and CDR2 as SVGAGI. The CDR3 DNA sequence: TGTGCCAGCAGTTACTCAACGGGCCGTCGGCAAGAGACCCAGTACTTC. The encoded protein is CASSYSTGRRQETQYF.

Note on this clonotype: This may stem from a read error, because a much larger clone lies one nucleotide away. The chain joins TRBV11-2 to TRBJ2-1; 7 nucleotides agree with TRBD2. The V gene's germline CDR1 is SGHAT and CDR2 FQNNGV. Unmatched junction bases numbered 6, after V lost 3 bases and J lost 1 base. The CDR3 contains 16 residues. The CDR3 sequence: CASSFRGGSSYNEQFF. DNA of the CDR3: TGTGCCAGCAGCTTCCGTGGCGGGAGTTCCTACAATGAGCAGTTCTTC.

There are many counts of this clonotype. This chain uses TRBV7-9 with TRBJ2-7; maybe TRBD1 (6 bases). CDR1 and CDR2 (germline): SEHNR, FQNEAQ (reference sequence). The CDR3 extends over 16 amino acids. V was trimmed by 4 bases and J by 5 bases, leaving 21 bases between them. The chain's CDR3 is CASSSPSRAAGDEQYF. In DNA, the CDR3 is TGTGCCAGCAGCTCCCCGAGCAGGGCTGCAGGGGACGAGCAGTACTTC.

This clonotype appeared many times. The CDR3 spells CSVERETLPYEQYF. DNA of the CDR3: TGCAGCGTTGAGAGGGAGACCCTACCCTACGAGCAGTACTTC. This chain uses TRBV29-1 with TRBJ2-7, with D possibly TRBD2 on 5 matching bases. Germline CDR1 and CDR2: SQVTM and ANQGSEA. The V end was cut by 3 bases, the J end by 2 bases, with 14 bases between. This CDR3 region has 14 residues.

V is TRBV20-1 and J is TRBJ2-1, with D possibly being TRBD2 (6 bases). The CDR3 totals 16 residues. Germline loops: CDR1 DFQATT, CDR2 SNEGSKA (reference sequence). Trimming removed 0 bases from V and 1 base from J, with 13 bases in between. CDR3 in DNA: TGCAGTGCTAGAGACCGGGGGAGCGGTTCCTACAATGAGCAGTTCTTC. Its protein product is CSARDRGSGSYNEQFF.

This clonotype was detected only a few times. The chain joins TRBV29-1 to TRBJ1-3, with D perhaps TRBD1 (5 bases). Trimming removed 2 bases from V and 2 bases from J, with 10 bases in between. CDR1 and CDR2 from the germline V gene are SQVTM and ANQGSEA. There are 14 residues in the CDR3. CDR3 in amino acids: CSVEIPGPGNTIYF. The CDR3 coding sequence is TGCAGCGTTGAAATCCCAGGGCCTGGAAACACCATATATTTT.